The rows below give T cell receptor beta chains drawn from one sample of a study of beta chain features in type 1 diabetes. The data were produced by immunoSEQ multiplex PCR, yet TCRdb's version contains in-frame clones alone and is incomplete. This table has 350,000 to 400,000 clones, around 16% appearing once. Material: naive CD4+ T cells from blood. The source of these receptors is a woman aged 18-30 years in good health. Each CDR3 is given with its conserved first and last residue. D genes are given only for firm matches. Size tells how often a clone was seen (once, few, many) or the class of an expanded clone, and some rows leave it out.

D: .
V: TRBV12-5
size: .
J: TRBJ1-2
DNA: TGTGCTAGTGGAACGTACAGTCACTATGGCTACACCTTC
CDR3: CASGTYSHYGYTF

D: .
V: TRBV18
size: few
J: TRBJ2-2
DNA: TGTGCCAGCTCCGGGTCGACTCAGAACACCGGGGAGCTGTTTTTT
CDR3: CASSGSTQNTGELFF

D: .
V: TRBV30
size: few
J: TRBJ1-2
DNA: TGTGCCTGGAGTGCGAACTACCTAAACTATGGCTACACCTTC
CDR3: CAWSANYLNYGYTF

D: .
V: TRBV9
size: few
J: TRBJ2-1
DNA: TGTGCCAGCAGCAGCTTCGGGAGCTCCTACAATGAGCAGTTCTTC
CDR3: CASSSFGSSYNEQFF

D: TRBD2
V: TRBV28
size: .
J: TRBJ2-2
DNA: TGTGCCAGCTCCAGCGGGAGGTGGAACACCGGGGAGCTGTTTTTT
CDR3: CASSSGRWNTGELFF

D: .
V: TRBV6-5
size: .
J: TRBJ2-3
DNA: TGTGCCAGCAGACAAGGCACAGATACGCAGTATTTT
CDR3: CASRQGTDTQYF

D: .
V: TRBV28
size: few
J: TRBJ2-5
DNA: TGTGCCAGCAGTCTTCAGGGCTTCCAAGAGACCCAGTACTTC
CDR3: CASSLQGFQETQYF

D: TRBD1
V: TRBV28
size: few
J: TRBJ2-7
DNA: TGTGCCAGCAGACCAACCGGGACAGGGGATTACGAGCAGTACTTC
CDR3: CASRPTGTGDYEQYF

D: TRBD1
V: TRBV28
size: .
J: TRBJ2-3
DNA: TGTGCCAGCAGTTTGTGGACAGGGGGCGCAGATACGCAGTATTTT
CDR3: CASSLWTGGADTQYF

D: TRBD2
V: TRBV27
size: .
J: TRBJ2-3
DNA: TGTGCCAGCTCACTAGCGGGAGGGGGGTCGTTTACGCAGTATTTT
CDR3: CASSLAGGGSFTQYF

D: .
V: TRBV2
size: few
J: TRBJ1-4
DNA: TGTGCCAGCAGAGGACAAGAAGGTGAAAAACTGTTTTTT
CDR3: CASRGQEGEKLFF

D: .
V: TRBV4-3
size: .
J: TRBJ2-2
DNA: TGCGCCAGCAGCCAGAATGCAGGCGACACCGGGGAGCTGTTTTTT
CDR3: CASSQNAGDTGELFF

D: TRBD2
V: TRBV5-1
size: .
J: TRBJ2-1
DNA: TGCGCCAGCAGCTTGGAACTAGCGGGCCTTATGAATGAGCAGTTCTTC
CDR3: CASSLELAGLMNEQFF

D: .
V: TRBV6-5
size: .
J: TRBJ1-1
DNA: TGTGCCAGCAGTTATCGGGGGGGTGAAGCTTTCTTT
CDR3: CASSYRGGEAFF

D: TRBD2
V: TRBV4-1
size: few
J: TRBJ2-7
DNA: TGCGCCAGCAGCCAAGTCGCGGGAGTTCCCAACGAGCAGTACTTC
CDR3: CASSQVAGVPNEQYF

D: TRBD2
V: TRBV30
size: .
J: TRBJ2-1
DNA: TGTGCCTGGACTCAAGCGGGAGCGTCGGGCAATGAGCAGTTCTTC
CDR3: CAWTQAGASGNEQFF

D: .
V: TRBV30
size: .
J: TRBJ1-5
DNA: TGTGCCTGGGGAGACAGGCAGCCCCAGCATTTT
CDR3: CAWGDRQPQHF

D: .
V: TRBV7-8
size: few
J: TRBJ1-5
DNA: TGTGCCAGCAGCCAAATGCGTACAGGGAATCAGCCCCAGCATTTT
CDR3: CASSQMRTGNQPQHF

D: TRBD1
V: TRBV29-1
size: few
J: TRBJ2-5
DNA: TGCAGCGTGGGAGCCGGCAGGGGGCAAGAGACCCAGTACTTC
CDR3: CSVGAGRGQETQYF

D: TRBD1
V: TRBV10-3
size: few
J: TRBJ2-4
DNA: TGTGCCATCAGTGAGCACCGGGACAGAGACCATCAGTACTTC
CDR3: CAISEHRDRDHQYF

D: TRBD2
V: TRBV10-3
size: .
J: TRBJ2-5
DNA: TGTGCCATCAGTGACCCTGGGACTAGACAAGAGACCCAGTACTTC
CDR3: CAISDPGTRQETQYF

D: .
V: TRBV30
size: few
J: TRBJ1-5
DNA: TGTGCCTGGAGTGCCCGAGGGACTAAACCCCAGCATTTT
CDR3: CAWSARGTKPQHF

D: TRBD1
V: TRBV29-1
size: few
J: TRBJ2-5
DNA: TGCAGCGGGACAGGGATACTCGGTGGGGAGACCCAGTACTTC
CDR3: CSGTGILGGETQYF

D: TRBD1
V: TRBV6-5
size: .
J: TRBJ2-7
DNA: TGTGCCAGCAGTCAGGACAGGGTCGGATCCTACGAGCAGTACTTC
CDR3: CASSQDRVGSYEQYF

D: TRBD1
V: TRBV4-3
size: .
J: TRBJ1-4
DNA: TGCGCCAGCAGCCGGGTAACAGGGGGCAATGAAAAACTGTTTTTT
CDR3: CASSRVTGGNEKLFF

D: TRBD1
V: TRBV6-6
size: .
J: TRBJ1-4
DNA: TGTGCCAGCACTCGGGACAGGGGAAATGAAAAACTGTTTTTT
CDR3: CASTRDRGNEKLFF

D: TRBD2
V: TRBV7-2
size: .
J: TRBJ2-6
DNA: TGTGCCAGCAGCTTACGACTAGCGGGAGGGCGCATGGCCAACGTCCTGACTTTC
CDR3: CASSLRLAGGRMANVLTF

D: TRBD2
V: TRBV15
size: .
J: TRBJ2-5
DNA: TGTGCCACCAGCAGGGGGACTAGCGGGAATCAAGAGACCCAGTACTTC
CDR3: CATSRGTSGNQETQYF

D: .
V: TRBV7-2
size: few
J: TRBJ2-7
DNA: TGTGCCAGCAGCCTAGGACTGCAGCGGGACGAGCAGTACTTC
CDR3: CASSLGLQRDEQYF

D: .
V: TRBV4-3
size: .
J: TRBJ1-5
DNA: TGCGCCAGCAGCCAAGCCTATCAGCCCCAGCATTTT
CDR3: CASSQAYQPQHF

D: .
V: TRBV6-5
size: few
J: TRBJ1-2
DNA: TGTGCCAGCAGCGACAGGAACTATGGCTACACCTTC
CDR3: CASSDRNYGYTF

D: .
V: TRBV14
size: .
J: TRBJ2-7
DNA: TGTGCCAGCAGCCAACCCGGGGGGCCGGCCTACGAGCAGTACTTC
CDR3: CASSQPGGPAYEQYF

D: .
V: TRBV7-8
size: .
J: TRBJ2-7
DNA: TGTGCCAGCAGCTTAGCTGGGCAGTACGAGCAGTACTTC
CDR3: CASSLAGQYEQYF

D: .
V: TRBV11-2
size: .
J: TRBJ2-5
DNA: TGTGCCAGCAGCTTAGAGGGGCGTGGGACCCAGTACTTC
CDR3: CASSLEGRGTQYF

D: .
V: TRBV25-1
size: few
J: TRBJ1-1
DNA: TGTGCCAGCAGCCCAGCTGGGGGGGTTGGTAACACTGAAGCTTTCTTT
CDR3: CASSPAGGVGNTEAFF

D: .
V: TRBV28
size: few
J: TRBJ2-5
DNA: TGTGCCTCTGGCCGAGAGACCCAGTACTTC
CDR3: CASGRETQYF

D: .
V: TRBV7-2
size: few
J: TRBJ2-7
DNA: TGTGCCAGCAGCTTATCCCCCGCAGGCACCTACGAGCAGTACTTC
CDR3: CASSLSPAGTYEQYF

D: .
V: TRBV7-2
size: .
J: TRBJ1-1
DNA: TGTGCCAGCAGCCCTCAGCAGGGGCCCGCGGCTTTCTTT
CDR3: CASSPQQGPAAFF

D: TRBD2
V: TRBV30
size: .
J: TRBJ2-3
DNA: TGTGCCTATGGCGGGGGTGGGGATACGCAGTATTTT
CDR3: CAYGGGGDTQYF

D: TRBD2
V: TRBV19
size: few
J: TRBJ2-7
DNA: TGTGCCAGTAGTGGACTAGCGGGACACGAGCAGTACTTC
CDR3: CASSGLAGHEQYF

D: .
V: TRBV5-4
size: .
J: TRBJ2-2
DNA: TGTGCCAGCAGCCGTGGGACTAACACCGGGGAGCTGTTTTTT
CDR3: CASSRGTNTGELFF

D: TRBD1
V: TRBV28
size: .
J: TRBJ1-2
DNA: TGTGCCAGCAGTACGCCTTGGACAGGGGACTATGGCTACACCTTC
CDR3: CASSTPWTGDYGYTF

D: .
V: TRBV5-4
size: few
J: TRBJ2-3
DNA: TGTGCCAGCAGCTTCCCTCAGGCCCCAGATACGCAGTATTTT
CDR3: CASSFPQAPDTQYF

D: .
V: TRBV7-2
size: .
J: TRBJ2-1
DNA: TGTGCCAGCAGCTTTGCTCGGGAAAGACCGTTCTTC
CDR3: CASSFARERPFF

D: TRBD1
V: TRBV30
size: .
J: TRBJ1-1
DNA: TGTGCCTGGAGGGACAGGGTGACTGAAGCTTTCTTT
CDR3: CAWRDRVTEAFF

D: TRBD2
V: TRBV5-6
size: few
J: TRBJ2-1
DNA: TGTGCCAGCAGCCGGCCTAGCGGAAACTCCTACAATGAGCAGTTCTTC
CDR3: CASSRPSGNSYNEQFF

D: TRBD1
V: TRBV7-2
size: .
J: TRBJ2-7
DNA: TGTGCCAGCAGCCTAGTGACAGGGATGAACGAGCAGTACTTC
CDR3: CASSLVTGMNEQYF

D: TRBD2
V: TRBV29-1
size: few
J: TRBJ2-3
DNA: TGCAGCGCACGGCGGGGGACAGATACGCAGTATTTT
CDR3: CSARRGTDTQYF

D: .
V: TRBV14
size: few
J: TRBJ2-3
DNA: TGTGCCAGCAGCCAACAGGAGGGCACAGATACGCAGTATTTT
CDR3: CASSQQEGTDTQYF

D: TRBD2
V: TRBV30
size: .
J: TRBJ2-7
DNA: TGTGCCTGGAGTTTGATTAGCGGGACCTACGAGCAGTACTTC
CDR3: CAWSLISGTYEQYF

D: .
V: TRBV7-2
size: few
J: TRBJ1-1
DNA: TGTGCCAGCAGCCCCGGACAGAACACTGAAGCTTTCTTT
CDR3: CASSPGQNTEAFF

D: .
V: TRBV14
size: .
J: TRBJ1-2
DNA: TGTGCCAGCAGCCTTGACGGGGGGGCCTACTATGGCTACACCTTC
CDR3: CASSLDGGAYYGYTF

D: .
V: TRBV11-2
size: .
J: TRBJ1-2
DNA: TGTGCCAGCAGCTTAGATAGATTCCGCTACACCTTC
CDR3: CASSLDRFRYTF